The 24 T cell receptor beta chains below were found in one sample sequenced in a study of blood T cells in healthy people across ages. The authors ran a second PCR of roughly 7 to 11 cycles using a sample-barcoded 5' primer and a J-beta primer mix. Each CDR3 protein is one row after TCRdb ran MiXCR on the 5' RACE reads. This table has about 1,400,000 distinct CDR3 sequences, 42% appearing once. Sequencing was carried out using blood. These receptors all come from a woman between 18 and 29 years old in good health.

This clonotype was seen more than once but under ten times. The genes are TRBV12-3 or TRBV12-4 and TRBJ1-1, with D possibly matching TRBD1 (5 bases). The CDR3 runs 16 residues. The V end lost 3 bases, the J end lost 1 base, and 15 bases lay between the germline ends. CDR3 in amino acids: CASSFAEGQKNTEAFF. The CDR3 DNA reads TGTGCCAGCAGTTTTGCCGAGGGGCAGAAGAACACTGAAGCTTTCTTT.

J is TRBJ2-7 and V is TRBV6-5, with a tentative D call TRBD1 (5 bases). CDR1 and CDR2 (germline): MNHEY, SVGAGI. This CDR3 spans 14 amino acids. Trimming stripped 6 bases from V and 4 bases from J, with 16 bases between. The CDR3 sequence is CASSRARDYYEQYF. CDR3 bases: TGTGCCAGCAGCCGCGCCAGGGATTATTACGAGCAGTACTTC.

The rearrangement links TRBV29-1 to TRBJ2-5, with D tentatively TRBD2 (6 bases). The DNA end favors TRBJ2-7, so the J call may be wrong. The CDR3 runs 13 residues. Germline-derived CDR1 and CDR2 are SQVTM and ANQGSEA. Written as DNA, the CDR3 is TGCAGCTTTTCCGGGACTTCGTGGAACGAGCAGTACTTC. Protein sequence: CSFSGTSWNEQYF.

The chain recombines TRBV29-1 with TRBJ1-1, with D unresolved. V was shortened by 4 bases and J by 6 bases, with 15 bases between the two germline ends. The CDR3 consists of 13 residues. Per germline, CDR1 SQVTM and CDR2 ANQGSEA. CDR3: CSVANLVSAEAFF. CDR3 coding DNA: TGCAGCGTTGCGAACCTAGTCAGCGCTGAAGCTTTCTTT.

The chain carries TRBV7-2 and TRBJ2-4; D may be TRBD1 or TRBD2 (5 bases each). Looked up from germline, CDR1 is SGHTA and CDR2 is FQGNSA. V lost 1 base and J 1 base, leaving 11 bases between the germline ends. The CDR3 has 16 residues. CDR3: CASSLVRGDAKNIQYF. CDR3 DNA sequence: TGTGCCAGCAGCTTAGTGAGGGGAGACGCCAAAAACATTCAGTACTTC.

The rearrangement uses TRBV5-4 and TRBJ2-6; D gene uncertain. In germline, CDR1 is SGHNT, CDR2 YYREEE (reference sequence). V was trimmed by 4 bases and J by 3 bases, leaving 5 bases between them. This CDR3 comprises 13 residues. The CDR3 loop reads CASSQNGANVLTF. CDR3 nucleotides: TGTGCCAGCAGCCAGAATGGGGCCAACGTCCTGACTTTC.

The chain combines TRBV20-1 with TRBJ2-1; TRBD2 matches 12 bases. Germline CDR1 and CDR2: DFQATT and SNEGSKA (reference sequence). The CDR3 totals 15 residues. V shed 6 bases, J shed 5 bases, and the junction held 8 bases outside the gene matches. CDR3 DNA sequence: TGCAGTGCCCCTAAAAGGACTAGCGGGAACAATGAGCAGTTCTTC. It encodes CSAPKRTSGNNEQFF.

The gene calls are TRBV12-3 or TRBV12-4 and TRBJ1-2; 8 nucleotides line up with TRBD1. The CDR3 has 14 residues. V dropped 5 bases and J dropped 2; count of bases not matched to a gene: 4. The chain's CDR3 is CASSRTGQNYGYTF. CDR3 in DNA: TGTGCCAGCAGTCGGACAGGGCAAAACTATGGCTACACCTTC.

The chain couples TRBV11-2 to TRBJ2-1, with D possibly being TRBD1 (6 bases). This CDR3 is 14 amino acids long. The germline V and J ends were trimmed by 6 bases and 7 bases, with 16 bases remaining between them. CDR1 is SGHAT, CDR2 FQNNGV, per germline. The CDR3 bases are TGTGCCAGCAGTTCAGGGGTAGGGAGAAATGAGCAGTTCTTC. It encodes CASSSGVGRNEQFF.

This clonotype was picked up a small number of times. The chain joins TRBV20-1 to TRBJ2-1; 12 positions match TRBD2. Germline V gene sequence: CDR1 DFQATT, CDR2 SNEGSKA (reference sequence). The CDR3 sequence is 16 residues long. The CDR3 sequence is CSGLGTSGRSYNEQFF. In DNA, the CDR3 is TGCAGCGGTCTGGGCACTAGCGGGAGGAGCTACAATGAGCAGTTCTTC.

This clonotype has at least ten counts. Here the CDR3 reads CATSDSNYGYTF. The CDR3 coding sequence is TGTGCCACCAGTGACAGCAACTATGGCTACACCTTC. The chain is built from TRBV24-1 and TRBJ1-2; D is unresolved. CDR3 length: 12 residues. Per germline, CDR1 KGHDR and CDR2 SFDVKD. V was clipped by 4 bases and J by 2 bases, with 4 bases between them.

This chain connects TRBV11-2 to TRBJ2-5; the match to TRBD1 covers 7 bases. The end of the DNA fits TRBJ2-7 better, so the J call may be wrong. The CDR3 has 16 amino acids. Germline values: CDR1 SGHAT, CDR2 FQNNGV. The CDR3 here is CASSFPGQSFGYEQYF. The CDR3 DNA sequence: TGTGCCAGCAGCTTTCCGGGACAGTCGTTTGGCTACGAGCAGTACTTC.

This clonotype was seen ten or more times. Germline is not matched at one junction end, which may reflect a read error. This chain joins TRBV5-1 and TRBJ2-5; D tentatively fits TRBD1 or TRBD2 (5 bases each). This CDR3 region has 13 residues. Germline V gene sequence: CDR1 SGHRS, CDR2 YFSETQ. DNA of the CDR3: TGTGCCAGCAGTTTTCAGGGAGAGGAGACCCAGTACTTC. Its protein is CASSFQGEETQYF. Combining the CDR3 with reference TRBV5-1 and TRBJ2-5 gives the whole variable domain KAGVTQTPRYLIKTRGQQVTLSCSPISGHRSVSWYQQTPGQGLQFLFEYFSETQRNKGNFPGRFSGRQFSNSRSEMNVSTLELGDSALYLCASSFQGEETQYFGPGTRLLVL.

This clonotype was counted many times. The gene calls are TRBV4-2 and TRBJ2-7; 7 bases match TRBD2. The V and J ends lost 0 bases and 0 bases, in that order; junction bases with no gene match: 11. Germline CDR1 and CDR2: LGHNA and YNFKEQ. The CDR3 extends over 18 amino acids. DNA for the CDR3: TGTGCCAGCAGCCAAGAACACGCTAGCGGTCCGAGCTCCTACGAGCAGTACTTC. Protein product: CASSQEHASGPSSYEQYF.

This clonotype was observed once. The chain couples TRBV28 to TRBJ1-2, with D possibly matching TRBD1 (6 bases). Germline-derived CDR1 and CDR2 are MDHEN and SYDVKM. This CDR3 has 14 residues. The V end was cut by 3 bases, the J end by 4 bases, with 12 bases between. As DNA, the CDR3 is TGTGCCAGCAGTTTCCAGGGGCAGGGCTATGGCTACACCTTC. Translated, it gives CASSFQGQGYGYTF.

The V call is TRBV6-1, the J call TRBJ1-5, with a weak D call TRBD1 (5 bases). Germline CDR1 is MNHNS and CDR2 is SASEGT. The V end was cut by 0 bases, the J end by 4 bases, with 13 bases between. The CDR3 extends over 16 amino acids. CDR3 nucleotide sequence: TGTGCCAGCAGTGAAGCAGGGACGGATAATAATCAGCCCCAGCATTTT. This encodes CASSEAGTDNNQPQHF.

This chain links TRBV27 with TRBJ1-2; 8 nucleotides match TRBD1. The CDR3 extends over 16 amino acids. Germline CDR1 and CDR2: MNHEY and SMNVEV (reference sequence). Trimming at V came to 5 bases and at J to 8 bases, leaving 16 bases not matched to a gene. The CDR3 DNA reads TGTGCCAGCAGTCCCGTCCCTGGGACAGGACCAAAAGGCTACACCTTC. Protein: CASSPVPGTGPKGYTF.

The gene calls are TRBV7-9 and TRBJ2-3; 13 nucleotides line up with TRBD2. This CDR3 region has 16 residues. Trimming cost V 4 bases and J 4 bases; bases outside gene matches: 5. Germline V gives CDR1 SEHNR, CDR2 FQNEAQ (reference sequence). The CDR3 DNA sequence: TGTGCCAGCAGCTCGGGACTAGCGGGACGGCCAGATACGCAGTATTTT. Translating it yields CASSSGLAGRPDTQYF.

There are a few counts of this clonotype. The V gene is TRBV2, the J gene TRBJ2-3; tentatively, D is TRBD2 (6 bases). The V gene's germline CDR1 is SNHLY and CDR2 FYNNEI. V lost 10 bases and J 6 bases, leaving 14 bases between the germline ends. This CDR3 comprises 12 residues. In nucleotides, the CDR3 is TGTGCCACCTTCCTAGCGCGGGATACGCAGTATTTT. Translating gives CATFLARDTQYF.

The V and J genes are TRBV5-5 and TRBJ2-3, with a tentative D call TRBD1 (6 bases). This CDR3 has 15 amino acids. Germline V gives CDR1 SGHKS, CDR2 YYEKEE (reference sequence). V was trimmed by 2 bases and J by 0 bases, leaving 10 bases between them. The CDR3, as DNA: TGTGCCAGCAGCTTCCTCACAGGGAGCACAGATACGCAGTATTTT. Amino acids: CASSFLTGSTDTQYF.

The chain combines TRBV10-3 with TRBJ1-4; D is ambiguous. Trimming pared 11 bases from V and 6 bases from J, leaving 16 bases between. CDR1 and CDR2 (germline): ENHRY, SYGVKD. The length of the CDR3 is 13 residues. The CDR3 DNA sequence: TGTGCCGCAGGAGGCGGCGGGGATGAAAAACTGTTTTTT. Amino acids: CAAGGGGDEKLFF.

The chain links TRBV7-8 to TRBJ2-1, with 9 bases fitting TRBD2. The CDR3 has 18 residues. The V segment lost 4 bases and the J segment 8 bases; nucleotides outside the gene matches: 18. The germline gives CDR1 SGHVS, CDR2 FQNEAQ. DNA of the CDR3: TGTGCCAGCAGCTCCCAAGAGGGCGGGGGGGCGGTTTTGTATGAGCAGTTCTTC. As protein: CASSSQEGGGAVLYEQFF.

The J gene is TRBJ1-2, the V gene TRBV6-5; TRBD1 matches 10 bases. The J segment lost 5 bases and the V segment lost 5 bases, leaving 11 bases of the junction unmatched. The length of the CDR3 is 16 residues. The germline V gene encodes CDR1 MNHEY and CDR2 SVGAGI. The CDR3 region has the DNA TGTGCCAGCAGTGGCACGGACAGGGGGGTTGGTTATGGCTACACCTTC. This codes for CASSGTDRGVGYGYTF.

The chain joins TRBV18 to TRBJ1-4, with TRBD1 identical over 7 bases. V lost 8 bases to trimming and J lost 7 bases; unmatched junction nucleotides: 1. The CDR3 totals 11 residues. The V gene's germline CDR1 is KGHSH and CDR2 LQKENI. CDR3 in amino acids: CASTGAEKLFF. DNA of the CDR3: TGTGCCAGCACAGGGGCTGAAAAACTGTTTTTT. The variable domain in full, completed from reference TRBV18 and TRBJ1-4, reads NAGVMQNPRHLVRRRGQEARLRCSPMKGHSHVYWYRQLPEEGLKFMVYLQKENIIDESGMPKERFSAEFPKEGPSILRIQQVVRGDSAAYFCASTGAEKLFFGSGTQLSVL.